This T cell receptor beta chain was sequenced during a study of blood T cell repertoires in COVID-19 (dated by TCRdb to between 2020 and 2021). A note on the overall study: Samples from collaborators originated in the United States, Italy and Spain and spanned both the acute and convalescent phases of COVID-19. The material from the prospective study consisted of cDNA or gDNA derived from T cells, B-cell-depleted T cells, or PBMCs. The dataset comprised deeply sampled blood TCRbeta repertoires from subjects exposed to, actively infected with, or recovered from COVID-19. The repertoires were released in a freely available public database meant as a resource for research on the immune response to SARS-CoV-2. The samples were drawn from two sources: the first 160 participants of the ongoing ImmuneRACE study, and 950 to 1,500 subjects contributed by 6 global collaborators. Sample metadata almost always included a de-identified subject ID, COVID-19 status, age in years and sex. Where HLA class I and class II types were available, the types were taken from metadata supplied by the sample provider, not from assay-based typing.

TCRbeta CDR3 regions were amplified from genomic DNA using the immunoSEQ Assay, a bias-controlled multiplex PCR. Processing in the source paper ran as follows. Nucleated cell counts per sample were estimated from amplification of reference gene primers within the assay. To quantify the absolute abundance of each unique TCRbeta CDR3 rearrangement, sequence reads were collapsed and filtered. For each sample, productive Simpson clonality was calculated as the square root of Simpson's diversity index across productive rearrangements. As stored in TCRdb, this immuneACCESS dataset retains in-frame rearrangements with V and J assigned. A fraction of the clones does not appear; measured against another copy, unresolved V genes explain less than half of the discrepancy, and the remainder lacks a known reason. From that table come the V and J calls and clone size; the DNA was used to work out D and trimming. Within this sample are 400,000 or so clones, with roughly nine tenths of them counted one time only. More than 0.95% of the sample rests with the top ten.

CDR1 and CDR2, looked up from the germline V gene, are SNHLY and FYNNEI. The germline V end is reduced by 1 base and the J end by 0 bases; junction bases left unmatched: 3. From the cysteine through the phenylalanine, the CDR3 covers 15 amino acids. The retained sequence is limited to the CDR3, 45 bases, with the frame set at the first base. Participants in the prospective study were aged about 18 to 100 years, lived in more than 20 United States geographic areas, and enrolled through a virtual design. In the prospective study, cohorts were assigned on the basis of participant-reported clinical history obtained from a screening survey and a study questionnaire. For ImmuneRACE Cohort 3, a participant was defined as recovered based on two consecutive negative NP/OP PCR tests, clearance by a healthcare professional, or resolution of symptoms. In the prospective study, whole blood, serum and a nasopharyngeal or oropharyngeal swab were collected from each participant by mobile phlebotomists. Over an approximately 2-month period, participants in the prospective study had the option of providing additional blood draws and questionnaires. Blood samples from the prospective study were shipped frozen or at room temperature prior to DNA extraction.

In the case of this clone: There is no known antigen for this receptor. The record has no base qualities; no much larger clone is one base away.

Summary of the overall study and its limitations: The quantity of clinical and demographic metadata differed by source and by participant and was supplied without curation.

The chain was built from TRBV2 and TRBJ2-7; TRBD2 fits 7 bases in the junction. Sample: PBMCs or T cells enriched from blood (not recorded which). This clonotype originated in a man aged 25-45 years who had recovered from COVID-19. The CDR3 sequence is CASSEGEGSSYEQYF. The DNA sequence is as follows: TGTGCCAGCAGTGAAGGGGAGGGGAGCTCCTACGAGCAGTACTTC.